This record looks at one T cell receptor beta chain sequence and its context. Its antigen is unknown. The sample originates from a study of cytomegalovirus exposure and HLA in healthy donors. Overall study: Around 80 million unique TCR sequences came from HLA-typed donors in an early release.

Trimming removed 2 bases at V and 4 bases at J, with 14 bases between. The CDR3 extends over 16 amino acids. CDR1 and CDR2 (germline): LNHNV, YYDKDF (reference sequence). A multiplex PCR was run with 60 Vbeta primers and 13 Jbeta primers. The method was immunoSEQ multiplex PCR; TCRdb's version includes in-frame clones alone and lacks a portion of them. This repertoire shows 150,000 to 200,000 clones, nearly 80% found once; its top ten account for roughly 14%. Study conclusions and caveats: The majority of CMV-associated TCR beta chains were reported as apparently HLA-restricted in a later analysis.

This clonotype was sampled from a woman between 35 and 50 years old in good health and CMV-seronegative. Specimen: PBMCs. The rearrangement uses TRBV15 and TRBJ2-2, with TRBD1 as a possible D gene (5 bases). The chain's CDR3 is CATSRLGARSTGELFF. Written as DNA, the CDR3 is TGTGCCACCAGCAGACTAGGGGCGCGAAGCACCGGGGAGCTGTTTTTT.